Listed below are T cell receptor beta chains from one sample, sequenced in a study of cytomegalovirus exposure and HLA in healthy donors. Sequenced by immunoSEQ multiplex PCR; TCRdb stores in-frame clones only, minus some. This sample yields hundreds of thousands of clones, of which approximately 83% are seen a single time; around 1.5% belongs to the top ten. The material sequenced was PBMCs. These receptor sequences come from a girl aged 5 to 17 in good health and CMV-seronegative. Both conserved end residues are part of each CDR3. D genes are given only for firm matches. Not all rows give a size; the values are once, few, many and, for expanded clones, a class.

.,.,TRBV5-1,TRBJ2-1,CASSLDGRASRNEQFF,TGCGCCAGCAGCTTGGATGGCAGGGCCTCTAGGAATGAGCAGTTCTTC
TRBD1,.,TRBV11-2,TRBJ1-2,CARDRVRVPYGYTF,TGTGCCCGAGACAGGGTCCGCGTCCCCTATGGCTACACCTTC
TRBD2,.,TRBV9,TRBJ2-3,CASSANRGGGSLNTQYF,TGTGCCAGCAGCGCGAATCGGGGGGGCGGCTCTCTAAATACGCAGTATTTT
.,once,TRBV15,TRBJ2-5,CATSSRGGTQYF,TGTGCCACCAGCAGCCGGGGTGGGACCCAGTACTTC
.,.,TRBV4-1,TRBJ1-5,CASSQGVGLNQPQHF,TGCGCCAGCAGCCAAGGCGTCGGACTCAATCAGCCCCAGCATTTT
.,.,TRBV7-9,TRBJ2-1,CASSPRGSSYNEQFF,TGTGCCAGCAGCCCCAGGGGAAGCTCCTACAATGAGCAGTTCTTC
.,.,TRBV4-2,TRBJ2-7,CASSQDSRDYEQYF,TGTGCCAGCAGCCAAGATAGCAGGGACTACGAGCAGTACTTC
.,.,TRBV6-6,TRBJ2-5,CASSYSDGGETQYF,TGTGCCAGCAGTTACAGTGACGGAGGGGAGACCCAGTACTTC
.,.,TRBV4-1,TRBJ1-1,CASSQPYRDRFGTEAFF,TGCGCCAGCAGCCAGCCTTACAGGGATCGGTTTGGCACTGAAGCTTTCTTT
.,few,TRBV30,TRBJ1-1,CAWSAGGYTEAFF,TGTGCCTGGAGTGCTGGCGGATACACTGAAGCTTTCTTT
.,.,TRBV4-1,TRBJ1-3,CASSQDVGGLSGNTIYF,TGCGCCAGCAGCCAAGACGTTGGGGGCCTCTCTGGAAACACCATATATTTT
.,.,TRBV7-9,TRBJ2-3,CASSYGQYTDTQYF,TGTGCCAGCAGCTATGGACAGTACACAGATACGCAGTATTTT
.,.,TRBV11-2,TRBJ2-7,CASSISYEQYF,TGTGCCAGCAGCATATCCTACGAGCAGTACTTC
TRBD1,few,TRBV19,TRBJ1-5,CASTMGQTRNQPQHF,TGTGCCAGTACGATGGGACAGACACGCAACCAGCCCCAGCATTTT
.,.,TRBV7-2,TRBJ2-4,CASSPRQERNIQYF,TGTGCCAGCAGCCCCCGACAGGAGAGAAACATTCAGTACTTC
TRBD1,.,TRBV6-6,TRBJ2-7,CASSYSGTGSYEQYF,TGTGCCAGCAGTTACTCGGGGACAGGGTCCTACGAGCAGTACTTC
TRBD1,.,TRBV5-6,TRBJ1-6,CASSLGQGDTPPHF,TGTGCCAGCAGCTTAGGACAGGGCGATACACCCCCCCACTTT
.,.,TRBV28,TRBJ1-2,CASSHTRPLDLYGYTF,TGTGCCAGCAGTCATACAAGGCCCCTAGACCTCTATGGCTACACCTTC
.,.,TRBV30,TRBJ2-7,CAWKRGPYEQYF,TGTGCCTGGAAAAGGGGCCCCTACGAGCAGTACTTC
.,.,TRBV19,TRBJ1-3,CASSPEGGPRTGNTIYF,TGTGCCAGTAGTCCCGAGGGAGGGCCCAGAACAGGAAACACCATATATTTT
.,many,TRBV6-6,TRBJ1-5,CASSYSGGNNQPQHF,TGTGCCAGCAGTTACTCGGGGGGGAACAATCAGCCCCAGCATTTT
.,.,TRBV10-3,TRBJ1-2,CAIGGPDYGYTF,TGTGCCATCGGGGGCCCGGACTATGGCTACACCTTC
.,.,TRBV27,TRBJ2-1,CASSPSESYNEQFF,TGTGCCAGCAGTCCCTCGGAGAGCTACAATGAGCAGTTCTTC
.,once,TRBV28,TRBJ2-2,CASSFRDTGELFF,TGTGCCAGCAGTTTCCGTGACACCGGGGAGCTGTTTTTT
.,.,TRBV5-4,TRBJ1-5,CASSFRGQPQHF,TGTGCCAGCAGCTTTCGAGGGCAGCCCCAGCATTTT
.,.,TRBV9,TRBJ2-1,CASSVGPGRGQFF,TGTGCCAGCAGCGTAGGTCCGGGGCGGGGGCAGTTCTTC
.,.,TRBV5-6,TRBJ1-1,CASSFTGTTEAFF,TGTGCCAGCAGCTTTACAGGGACCACTGAAGCTTTCTTT
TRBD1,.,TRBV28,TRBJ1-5,CASSFRDRGSYQPQHF,TGTGCCAGCAGTTTTCGGGACAGGGGTTCTTATCAGCCCCAGCATTTT
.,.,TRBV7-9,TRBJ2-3,CASSLDRLTDTQYF,TGTGCCAGCAGCTTAGACAGGCTCACAGATACGCAGTATTTT
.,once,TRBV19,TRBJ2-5,CATATGYETQYF,TGTGCCACCGCAACAGGGTACGAGACCCAGTACTTC
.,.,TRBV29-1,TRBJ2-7,CSAQGSEQYF,TGCAGTGCACAGGGAAGCGAGCAGTACTTC
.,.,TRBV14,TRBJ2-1,CASSQDFGLDYNEQFF,TGTGCCAGCAGCCAAGATTTCGGACTCGACTACAATGAGCAGTTCTTC
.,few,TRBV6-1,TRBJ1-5,CASSESGPRNQPQHF,TGTGCCAGCAGTGAATCAGGGCCCAGGAATCAGCCCCAGCATTTT
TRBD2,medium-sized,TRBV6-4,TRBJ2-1,CASSDSSSGYNEQFF,TGTGCCAGCAGTGACTCGTCTAGCGGCTACAATGAGCAGTTCTTC
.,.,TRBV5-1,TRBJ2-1,CASSRSTVNNNEQFF,TGCGCCAGCAGTCGATCGACAGTAAATAACAATGAGCAGTTCTTC
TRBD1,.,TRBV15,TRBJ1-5,CATSRDPSRDRGNQPQHF,TGTGCCACCAGCAGAGATCCCTCCCGGGACAGGGGCAATCAGCCCCAGCATTTT
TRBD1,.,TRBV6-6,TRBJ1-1,CASIAGGRNTEAFF,TGTGCCAGCATTGCAGGGGGCAGGAACACTGAAGCTTTCTTT
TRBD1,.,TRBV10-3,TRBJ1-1,CAIKETGFGSGVGTEAFF,TGTGCCATCAAAGAGACAGGGTTTGGGTCCGGAGTGGGCACTGAAGCTTTCTTT
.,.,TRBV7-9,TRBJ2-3,CASSPVTDTQYF,TGTGCCAGCAGCCCCGTCACAGATACGCAGTATTTT
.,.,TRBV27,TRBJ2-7,CASSLLNSGISEQYF,TGTGCCAGCAGTTTATTGAATAGCGGTATAAGCGAGCAGTACTTC
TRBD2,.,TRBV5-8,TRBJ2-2,CASSFSAGGRGEVPGELFF,TGTGCCAGCAGCTTCTCCGCGGGGGGCCGAGGAGAGGTACCCGGGGAGCTGTTTTTT
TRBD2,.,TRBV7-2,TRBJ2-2,CASNPIAGERNTGELFF,TGTGCCAGCAACCCAATAGCGGGGGAAAGGAACACCGGGGAGCTGTTTTTT
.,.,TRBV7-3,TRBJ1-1,CASSLTGGPGRETEAFF,TGTGCCAGCAGCTTAACTGGGGGCCCTGGACGGGAAACTGAAGCTTTCTTT
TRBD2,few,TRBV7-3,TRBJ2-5,CASSMGLAEKETQYF,TGTGCCAGCAGCATGGGACTAGCGGAAAAAGAGACCCAGTACTTC
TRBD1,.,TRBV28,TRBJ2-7,CAVGQITYEQYF,TGTGCCGTGGGACAGATAACCTACGAGCAGTACTTC
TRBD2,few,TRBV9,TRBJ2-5,CASSGLAGGSETQYF,TGTGCCAGCAGCGGACTAGCGGGGGGATCAGAGACCCAGTACTTC
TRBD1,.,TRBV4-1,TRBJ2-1,CASSPTRGYGYNEQFF,TGCGCCAGCAGCCCAACCAGGGGGTATGGCTACAATGAGCAGTTCTTC
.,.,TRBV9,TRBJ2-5,CASSVGTTHRETQYF,TGTGCCAGCAGCGTAGGGACGACCCACAGGGAGACCCAGTACTTC
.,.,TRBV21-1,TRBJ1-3,CASSKGGLHSGNTIYF,TGTGCCAGCAGCAAAGGGGGGCTTCACTCTGGAAACACCATATATTTT
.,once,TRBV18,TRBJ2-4,CASSRQEIRVKNIQYF,TGTGCCAGCTCAAGACAGGAGATACGAGTCAAAAACATTCAGTACTTC
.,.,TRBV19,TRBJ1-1,CASSVFRDSEAFF,TGTGCCAGTAGTGTATTCCGGGACTCTGAAGCTTTCTTT
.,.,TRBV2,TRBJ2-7,CASRGAGVSYEQYF,TGTGCCAGCAGGGGGGCAGGGGTCTCCTACGAGCAGTACTTC